This TCR beta chain was captured by sequencing in a study of OX40 agonist ivuxolimab in advanced cancers. With respect to this clone: Its antigen remains unidentified.

Autoimmune disease history or systemic immunosuppression was exclusionary. Measured with immunoSEQ multiplex PCR; TCRdb has only the in-frame clones, and not every one. Here the sample spans over 85,000 clones, approximately 89% being singletons. General observations from the study: Researchers did not determine the expanded peripheral T cells' antigen specificity.

The CDR3 sequence is 14 residues long. CDR1 and CDR2 (germline): SGHTS, YDEGEE. V was clipped by 0 bases and J by 0 bases, with 6 bases between them. The rearrangement links TRBV5-8 to TRBJ1-1; no reliable D call. The receptor was derived from an adult with an advanced solid tumor such as melanoma, head and neck, liver or kidney cancer. The sequenced sample was CD4+ or CD8+ T cells sorted from blood, obtained in a trial of the OX40 agonist ivuxolimab. CDR3 in DNA: TGTGCCAGCAGCTTGGTGGGCCTGAACACTGAAGCTTTCTTT. It specifies CASSLVGLNTEAFF.